This passage covers 21 T cell receptor beta chains from one sample sequenced in a study of shared clonotypes between healthy human individuals. Assay: immunoSEQ multiplex PCR; the TCRdb copy retains only in-frame clones and omits some. There are about 1 million clones in the sample; about three quarters occur only once, and about 1.4% lies in the top ten. The sequencing input was memory CD4+ T cells sorted from blood. The subset was: CD45RA-negative fraction. These receptors all come from a man aged 18 to 29 in good health.

To note about this clone: A much larger clone differs from this one at a single base, so this may be a read error. The chain employs TRBV6-5 and TRBJ2-7, with TRBD1 identical over 8 bases. Trimming cost V 6 bases and J 0 bases; bases outside gene matches: 4. The CDR3 runs 14 residues. Germline CDR1 is MNHEY and CDR2 is SVGAGI. CDR3 bases: TGTGCCAGCAGCCGGACAGGGAGCTCCTACGAGCAGTACTTC. Protein sequence: CASSRTGSSYEQYF.

The chain employs TRBV6-5 and TRBJ1-5; D not certain. Germline V gene lookup returns CDR1 MNHEY and CDR2 SVGAGI. This CDR3 is built from 14 residues. Trimming left V 5 bases short and J 9 bases short, with 17 bases between. In nucleotides, the CDR3 is TGTGCCAGCAGTCCTAGACTGGTTGGGTCGCCCCAGCATTTT. Its translation is CASSPRLVGSPQHF.

The rearrangement uses TRBV5-6 and TRBJ1-5; the match to TRBD1 covers 8 bases. Germline CDR1 and CDR2: SGHDT and YYEEEE. CDR3 length: 16 residues. Losses at the gene ends were 4 bases for V and 2 bases for J; bases not matched to a gene: 8. CDR3 coding DNA: TGTGCCAGCAGCCCACGGACAGGGAAGGGCAATCAGCCCCAGCATTTT. Its protein product is CASSPRTGKGNQPQHF.

This clone was counted ten times or more. The chain employs TRBV27 and TRBJ2-2, with D tentatively TRBD1 or TRBD2 (6 bases each). V lost 6 bases, J lost 4 bases, and 15 bases lay in between. This CDR3 contains 15 residues. Germline assignment: CDR1 MNHEY and CDR2 SMNVEV (reference sequence). CDR3 protein: CASRVEQGGTGELFF. Here the CDR3 DNA reads TGTGCCAGCAGGGTCGAACAGGGAGGCACCGGGGAGCTGTTTTTT.

The chain employs TRBV5-1 and TRBJ2-3; possible D gene TRBD2, 6 bases. CDR3 length: 17 residues. Germline V lookup: CDR1 SGHRS, CDR2 YFSETQ. Between the trimmed V and J ends, which lost 1 base and 3 bases, there was a span of 18 bases. The CDR3: CASSLWAGSGSTDTQYF. In DNA, the CDR3 is TGCGCCAGCAGCTTGTGGGCCGGGAGTGGGTCAACAGATACGCAGTATTTT.

J is TRBJ2-3 and V is TRBV7-2; TRBD1 aligns across 12 bases. Germline CDR1 reads SGHTA; CDR2 reads FQGNSA. The CDR3 has 17 residues. Trimming cost V 2 bases and J 3 bases; bases outside gene matches: 6. CDR3 DNA: TGTGCCAGCAGCTTACGTGGGACAGGGGGCGGGACAGATACGCAGTATTTT. Protein sequence: CASSLRGTGGGTDTQYF.

Comments on this clone: Other DNA sequences of this sample code for an identical CDR3. This chain joins TRBV5-4 and TRBJ1-6; TRBD1 matches 10 bases. This CDR3 spans 16 amino acids. Germline V gene data show CDR1 as SGHNT and CDR2 as YYREEE (reference sequence). Losses at the gene ends were 1 base for V and 5 bases for J; bases not matched to a gene: 3. The CDR3 reads CASSLRTGGNNSPLHF. CDR3 in DNA: TGTGCCAGCAGCTTGAGGACAGGGGGAAATAATTCACCCCTCCACTTT.

The rearrangement links TRBV28 to TRBJ1-4, with D perhaps TRBD1 (5 bases). CDR1 and CDR2 from the germline V gene are MDHEN and SYDVKM. V was shortened by 5 bases and J by 5 bases, with 15 bases between the two germline ends. The length of the CDR3 is 15 residues. The CDR3 spells CASSTEQALNEKLFF. CDR3 DNA sequence: TGTGCCAGCAGTACGGAACAGGCCCTGAATGAAAAACTGTTTTTT. The full variable domain, completed using reference TRBV28 and TRBJ1-4, is DVKVTQSSRYLVKRTGEKVFLECVQDMDHENMFWYRQDPGLGLRLIYFSYDVKMKEKGDIPEGYSVSREKKERFSLILESASTNQTSMYLCASSTEQALNEKLFFGSGTQLSVL.

This sequence joins TRBV7-2 and TRBJ1-1; D possibly corresponds to TRBD1 (6 bases). V was pared by 4 bases and J by 1 base, with 10 bases between. The CDR3 sequence is 14 residues long. From germline, CDR1 is SGHTA and CDR2 FQGNSA. In DNA, the CDR3 is TGTGCCAGCAGCTATCGGGGGGCGAACACTGAAGCTTTCTTT. Translation gives CASSYRGANTEAFF.

The V gene is TRBV5-1, the J gene TRBJ2-3; 10 nucleotides align to TRBD2. This CDR3 is 15 amino acids long. Germline CDR1 SGHRS, CDR2 YFSETQ. The V and J ends lost 2 bases and 5 bases, in that order; junction bases with no gene match: 5. The CDR3 coding sequence is TGCGCCAGCAGCTTCCAGCGGGGGGGCAGAGATACGCAGTATTTT. Its translation is CASSFQRGGRDTQYF.

The gene calls are TRBV19 and TRBJ2-2; TRBD2 might be the D (5 bases). This CDR3 contains 15 residues. The germline V and J ends were trimmed by 1 base and 8 bases, with 14 bases remaining between them. Germline CDR1 is LNHDA and CDR2 is SQIVND (reference sequence). This CDR3 is CASSIVPVTTGELFF. The DNA of the CDR3 is TGTGCCAGTAGTATAGTACCCGTGACTACAGGGGAGCTGTTTTTT.

Worth noting for this clone: Other DNA sequences in this specimen translate into the identical CDR3. The chain joins TRBV6-6 to TRBJ1-6; D remains ambiguous. Trimming pared 2 bases from V and 5 bases from J, leaving 4 bases between. From germline, CDR1 is MNHNY and CDR2 SVGAGI (reference sequence). The CDR3 has 13 amino acids. CDR3 sequence (DNA): TGTGCCAGCAGTTACACCGATAATTCACCCCTCCACTTT. This gives the protein CASSYTDNSPLHF.

This clone was recorded many times. V gene TRBV29-1 combines with J gene TRBJ2-7; perhaps TRBD2 as D (7 bases). V gave up 5 bases and J gave up 2 bases, with 16 bases separating them. Germline V CDR1 and CDR2: SQVTM, ANQGSEA. The CDR3 has 14 amino acids. CDR3 loop: CSVTLGGRAYEQYF. The CDR3 DNA reads TGCAGCGTTACCTTGGGGGGGCGGGCCTACGAGCAGTACTTC.

The CDR3 sequence is CASEQQYYEQYF. In DNA, the CDR3 is TGTGCCAGCGAACAGCAATACTACGAGCAGTACTTC. The V and J genes are TRBV2 and TRBJ2-7; D gene ambiguous. Trimming stripped 8 bases from V and 3 bases from J, with 11 bases between. This CDR3 has 12 amino acids. Germline CDR1 is SNHLY and CDR2 is FYNNEI.

This clone turned up a few times. The V and J genes are TRBV7-2 and TRBJ1-1, with D possibly TRBD1 on 6 matching bases. V was pared by 4 bases and J by 3 bases, with 12 bases between. The CDR3 is 14 amino acids. The germline gives CDR1 SGHTA, CDR2 FQGNSA. CDR3 sequence (DNA): TGTGCCAGCAGCTCCCCGGACAGTCACACTGAAGCTTTCTTT. It specifies CASSSPDSHTEAFF.

The chain uses TRBV11-2 and TRBJ2-5; TRBD2 might be the D (5 bases). There are 13 residues in the CDR3. Germline assignment: CDR1 SGHAT and CDR2 FQNNGV. V lost 5 bases and J 4 bases, leaving 11 bases between the germline ends. CDR3 DNA: TGTGCCAGCAGCGAGAGGAGGTCAGAGACCCAGTACTTC. Protein sequence: CASSERRSETQYF.

The chain joins TRBV27 to TRBJ2-5; D gene ambiguous. Germline-derived CDR1 and CDR2 are MNHEY and SMNVEV (reference sequence). The CDR3 has 13 residues. V lost 5 bases, J lost 1 base, and 8 bases lay in between. The CDR3 spells CASSQGIQETQYF. DNA for the CDR3: TGTGCCAGCAGTCAAGGGATCCAAGAGACCCAGTACTTC.

The chain employs TRBV6-6 and TRBJ1-4; D ambiguous. The CDR3 loop spans 14 amino acids. Trimming removed 6 bases at V and 1 base at J, with 9 bases between. Germline lookup yields CDR1 MNHNY and CDR2 SVGAGI (reference sequence). The CDR3 DNA reads as TGTGCCAGCAGGGACCAGAAAACTAATGAAAAACTGTTTTTT. Its protein product is CASRDQKTNEKLFF.

Regarding this clone: The junction and the germline gene differ at one end; a read error may be behind it. This chain connects TRBV7-7 to TRBJ2-1; D is possibly TRBD2 (6 bases). Looked up from germline, CDR1 is SSHAT and CDR2 is FNYEAQ (reference sequence). The CDR3 extends over 15 amino acids. This CDR3 is CASSAGSGRENEQFF. DNA for the CDR3: TGTGCTAGCAGCGCGGGGTCCGGCAGGGAGAATGAGCAGTTCTTC.

On this clone: This sample includes further DNA sequences coding for the same CDR3. J is TRBJ1-1 and V is TRBV7-9; 7 bases are a match to TRBD1. The CDR3 is made up of 13 amino acids. The J segment lost 1 base and the V segment lost 9 bases, leaving 5 bases of the junction unmatched. Looked up from germline, CDR1 is SEHNR and CDR2 is FQNEAQ (reference sequence). The CDR3 nucleotides read TGTGCCAGTTCCAGGGGGGCGAACACTGAAGCTTTCTTT. Amino acid sequence: CASSRGANTEAFF.

This sequence joins TRBV11-2 and TRBJ2-1, with D maybe TRBD2 (7 bases). Trimming took off 1 base at V and 8 bases at J, with 15 bases between the two ends. This CDR3 comprises 15 residues. The germline V gene has CDR1 SGHAT and CDR2 FQNNGV. The chain's CDR3 is CASSLVVGGPDEQFF. DNA of the CDR3: TGTGCCAGCAGCTTAGTGGTGGGGGGGCCCGATGAGCAGTTCTTC. Based on the CDR3 plus reference TRBV11-2 and TRBJ2-1, the full variable domain is EAGVAQSPRYKIIEKRQSVAFWCNPISGHATLYWYQQILGQGPKLLIQFQNNGVVDDSQLPKDRFSAERLKGVDSTLKIQPAKLEDSAVYLCASSLVVGGPDEQFFGPGTRLTVL.